These T cell receptor beta chains were read from a single sample in a study of shared clonotypes between healthy human individuals. The data were produced by immunoSEQ multiplex PCR, yet TCRdb's version contains in-frame clones alone and is incomplete. This sample yields around 690,000 clones, of which about 90% are seen a single time; more than 30% belongs to the top ten. The sample was memory CD8+ T cells from PBMCs. These receptors all stem from a man younger than 35 in good health. Some clones in this sample may be carry-over from other donors' samples. Both conserved end residues are part of each CDR3. A D gene is named only where the DNA matches it firmly. Expanded clones are given a class, and other clones once, few, many or no size at all.

j_call: TRBJ1-3
d_call: NA
v_call: TRBV15
clone_size: NA
cdr3_aa: CATSRVRQRGGTIYF
cdr3_nt: TGTGCCACCAGCAGAGTTCGGCAGAGGGGTGGCACCATATATTTT

j_call: TRBJ2-2
d_call: NA
v_call: TRBV5-1
clone_size: NA
cdr3_aa: CASSFGILPNTGELFF
cdr3_nt: TGCGCCAGCAGCTTTGGCATTCTTCCGAACACCGGGGAGCTGTTTTTT

j_call: TRBJ1-1
d_call: TRBD1
v_call: TRBV19
clone_size: NA
cdr3_aa: CASSDRTGVFEAFF
cdr3_nt: TGTGCCAGTAGCGACCGGACAGGGGTTTTCGAAGCTTTCTTT

j_call: TRBJ1-4
d_call: NA
v_call: TRBV11-3
clone_size: NA
cdr3_aa: CASSVPSRGNEKLFF
cdr3_nt: TGTGCCAGCAGCGTCCCTTCTCGGGGTAATGAAAAACTGTTTTTT

j_call: TRBJ1-2
d_call: NA
v_call: TRBV19
clone_size: NA
cdr3_aa: CASSIGTAYGYTF
cdr3_nt: TGTGCCAGTAGTATTGGGACGGCCTATGGCTACACCTTC

j_call: TRBJ2-1
d_call: NA
v_call: TRBV18
clone_size: NA
cdr3_aa: CASSPISSLSDFFYNEQFF
cdr3_nt: TGTGCCAGCTCACCAATTTCCTCCCTATCGGACTTTTTCTACAATGAGCAGTTCTTC

j_call: TRBJ2-7
d_call: NA
v_call: TRBV27
clone_size: NA
cdr3_aa: CASSYSSNWDMAYEQYF
cdr3_nt: TGTGCCAGCAGTTACTCGTCAAATTGGGATATGGCCTACGAGCAGTACTTC

j_call: TRBJ2-2
d_call: NA
v_call: TRBV4-1
clone_size: NA
cdr3_aa: CASSQLPGHSGGELFF
cdr3_nt: TGCGCCAGCAGCCAACTACCGGGACACAGCGGCGGGGAGCTGTTTTTT

j_call: TRBJ1-2
d_call: NA
v_call: TRBV19
clone_size: NA
cdr3_aa: CASCLGTEVGYTF
cdr3_nt: TGTGCCAGTTGCCTCGGGACGGAGGTTGGCTACACCTTC

j_call: TRBJ1-2
d_call: NA
v_call: TRBV19
clone_size: NA
cdr3_aa: CATTTWEGVYTF
cdr3_nt: TGTGCCACCACCACCTGGGAGGGTGTCTACACCTTC

j_call: TRBJ2-3
d_call: NA
v_call: TRBV7-3
clone_size: NA
cdr3_aa: CASSRGLRPTDTQYF
cdr3_nt: TGTGCCAGCAGCCGGGGGTTACGACCCACAGATACGCAGTATTTT

j_call: TRBJ2-7
d_call: NA
v_call: TRBV4-2
clone_size: NA
cdr3_aa: CASSQAREQYF
cdr3_nt: TGTGCCAGCAGCCAAGCACGCGAGCAGTACTTC

j_call: TRBJ2-7
d_call: TRBD1
v_call: TRBV9
clone_size: once
cdr3_aa: CASSPWDRGRDEQYF
cdr3_nt: TGTGCCAGCAGCCCTTGGGACAGGGGAAGGGACGAGCAGTACTTC

j_call: TRBJ2-3
d_call: NA
v_call: TRBV5-1
clone_size: NA
cdr3_aa: CASSPQRVSDTQYF
cdr3_nt: TGCGCCAGCAGCCCCCAGAGGGTTTCAGATACGCAGTATTTT

j_call: TRBJ2-1
d_call: NA
v_call: TRBV28
clone_size: NA
cdr3_aa: CASTLGVFGDEQFF
cdr3_nt: TGTGCCAGCACCCTGGGGGTTTTTGGGGACGAGCAGTTCTTC

j_call: TRBJ2-1
d_call: TRBD1
v_call: TRBV27
clone_size: NA
cdr3_aa: CASSYEHLRDRGYNEQFF
cdr3_nt: TGTGCCAGCAGTTACGAACATCTCCGGGACAGGGGCTACAATGAGCAGTTCTTC

j_call: TRBJ1-1
d_call: TRBD1
v_call: TRBV30
clone_size: NA
cdr3_aa: CAWSGDSSTEAFF
cdr3_nt: TGTGCCTGGAGTGGGGACAGCTCCACTGAAGCTTTCTTT

j_call: TRBJ2-2
d_call: NA
v_call: TRBV6-1
clone_size: NA
cdr3_aa: CASSVWTEGTGELFF
cdr3_nt: TGTGCCAGCAGTGTCTGGACAGAAGGGACCGGGGAGCTGTTTTTT

j_call: TRBJ1-3
d_call: NA
v_call: TRBV30
clone_size: NA
cdr3_aa: CAGSPVGNTIYF
cdr3_nt: TGTGCCGGGTCCCCTGTTGGAAACACCATATATTTT

j_call: TRBJ2-1
d_call: TRBD2
v_call: TRBV7-9
clone_size: NA
cdr3_aa: CASSLAGDYQYHYYNEQFF
cdr3_nt: TGTGCCAGCAGCTTAGCTGGGGACTACCAGTACCATTACTACAATGAGCAGTTCTTC

j_call: TRBJ2-1
d_call: TRBD2
v_call: TRBV10-1
clone_size: NA
cdr3_aa: CASSPSGRSLSSYNEQFF
cdr3_nt: TGCGCCAGCAGCCCCTCCGGGAGGTCCTTGAGCTCCTACAATGAGCAGTTCTTC

j_call: TRBJ2-1
d_call: NA
v_call: TRBV9
clone_size: once
cdr3_aa: CASSVEGTRGPYNEQFF
cdr3_nt: TGTGCCAGCAGCGTAGAGGGCACCAGGGGCCCCTACAATGAGCAGTTCTTC

j_call: TRBJ2-3
d_call: TRBD2
v_call: TRBV2
clone_size: NA
cdr3_aa: CASSEIPGTSGRIYSTDTQYF
cdr3_nt: TGTGCCAGCAGTGAAATTCCCGGGACTAGCGGGAGGATCTATAGCACAGATACGCAGTATTTT

j_call: TRBJ2-3
d_call: NA
v_call: TRBV2
clone_size: NA
cdr3_aa: CASSLRVAVGTDTQYF
cdr3_nt: TGTGCCAGCAGTCTCCGGGTAGCGGTCGGCACAGATACGCAGTATTTT

j_call: TRBJ2-2
d_call: TRBD2
v_call: TRBV4-1
clone_size: NA
cdr3_aa: CASSQGLGSGRNTGELFF
cdr3_nt: TGCGCCAGCAGCCAAGGTTTAGGCAGCGGGAGGAACACCGGGGAGCTGTTTTTT

j_call: TRBJ2-3
d_call: TRBD2
v_call: TRBV13
clone_size: NA
cdr3_aa: CASSLATSGDDTQYF
cdr3_nt: TGTGCCAGCAGCTTAGCGACTAGCGGGGATGATACGCAGTATTTT

j_call: TRBJ2-3
d_call: TRBD1
v_call: TRBV28
clone_size: NA
cdr3_aa: CASSATGTGDHTQYF
cdr3_nt: TGTGCCAGCAGTGCCACCGGGACAGGGGATCATACGCAGTATTTT

j_call: TRBJ2-1
d_call: NA
v_call: TRBV4-1
clone_size: NA
cdr3_aa: CASSQDPNEQFF
cdr3_nt: TGCGCCAGCAGCCAAGATCCCAATGAGCAGTTCTTC

j_call: TRBJ2-7
d_call: NA
v_call: TRBV29-1
clone_size: NA
cdr3_aa: CSVHKDYEQYF
cdr3_nt: TGCAGCGTTCATAAGGACTACGAGCAGTACTTC

j_call: TRBJ2-7
d_call: NA
v_call: TRBV7-9
clone_size: NA
cdr3_aa: CASSPQAYYEQYF
cdr3_nt: TGTGCCAGCTCCCCACAGGCCTACTACGAGCAGTACTTC

j_call: TRBJ1-1
d_call: NA
v_call: TRBV7-9
clone_size: few
cdr3_aa: CASSSRRLNTEAFF
cdr3_nt: TGTGCCAGCAGCTCCCGGAGACTGAACACTGAAGCTTTCTTT

j_call: TRBJ2-5
d_call: TRBD1
v_call: TRBV28
clone_size: NA
cdr3_aa: CASSWDRPRQETQYF
cdr3_nt: TGTGCCAGCAGTTGGGACAGGCCACGCCAAGAGACCCAGTACTTC

j_call: TRBJ1-5
d_call: NA
v_call: TRBV28
clone_size: NA
cdr3_aa: CASSLLTDQPQHF
cdr3_nt: TGTGCCAGCAGTCTACTAACAGATCAGCCCCAGCATTTT

j_call: TRBJ1-2
d_call: NA
v_call: TRBV10-3
clone_size: NA
cdr3_aa: CAIGQGNGYTF
cdr3_nt: TGTGCCATCGGCCAGGGGAATGGCTACACCTTC

j_call: TRBJ1-2
d_call: NA
v_call: TRBV4-3
clone_size: NA
cdr3_aa: CASSQEGEIYYGYTF
cdr3_nt: TGCGCCAGCAGCCAAGAAGGGGAAATCTACTATGGCTACACCTTC

j_call: TRBJ2-7
d_call: NA
v_call: TRBV6-1
clone_size: NA
cdr3_aa: CASSARGAVYEQYF
cdr3_nt: TGTGCCAGCAGCGCCAGGGGGGCGGTTTACGAGCAGTACTTC

j_call: TRBJ2-1
d_call: NA
v_call: TRBV5-4
clone_size: NA
cdr3_aa: CASSYSGSAYEQFF
cdr3_nt: TGTGCCAGCAGCTATAGTGGGTCGGCCTATGAGCAGTTCTTC

j_call: TRBJ1-2
d_call: NA
v_call: TRBV5-1
clone_size: NA
cdr3_aa: CASSLGGAHYGYTF
cdr3_nt: TGCGCCAGCAGCTTGGGGGGCGCGCACTATGGCTACACCTTC

j_call: TRBJ1-3
d_call: TRBD1
v_call: TRBV10-2
clone_size: NA
cdr3_aa: CASRETGSSGNTIYF
cdr3_nt: TGCGCCAGCAGGGAGACAGGGTCCTCTGGAAACACCATATATTTT

j_call: TRBJ2-3
d_call: TRBD2
v_call: TRBV5-1
clone_size: NA
cdr3_aa: CASSFLSGTSTDTQYF
cdr3_nt: TGCGCCAGCAGCTTCCTTAGCGGGACTAGCACAGATACGCAGTATTTT

j_call: TRBJ1-5
d_call: NA
v_call: TRBV19
clone_size: NA
cdr3_aa: CASSTVGGAGQPQHF
cdr3_nt: TGTGCCAGTTCGACCGTGGGGGGCGCGGGTCAGCCCCAGCATTTT

j_call: TRBJ1-1
d_call: TRBD1
v_call: TRBV28
clone_size: NA
cdr3_aa: CASSFIRDRSTEAFF
cdr3_nt: TGTGCCAGCAGTTTCATCAGGGACAGAAGCACTGAAGCTTTCTTT

j_call: TRBJ1-1
d_call: NA
v_call: TRBV5-6
clone_size: NA
cdr3_aa: CASSSLRVGGTEAFF
cdr3_nt: TGTGCCAGCAGCAGCCTCAGGGTGGGGGGCACTGAAGCTTTCTTT

j_call: TRBJ2-1
d_call: TRBD2
v_call: TRBV4-3
clone_size: NA
cdr3_aa: CASSQSGSFYNEQFF
cdr3_nt: TGCGCCAGCAGCCAGAGCGGGAGTTTCTACAATGAGCAGTTCTTC

j_call: TRBJ2-5
d_call: TRBD1
v_call: TRBV7-2
clone_size: NA
cdr3_aa: CASSLQLGLQGRETQYF
cdr3_nt: TGTGCCAGCAGCTTGCAGCTTGGCTTACAGGGGAGAGAGACCCAGTACTTC